The 5 T cell receptor beta chains below were found in one sample sequenced in a study of T cell clonality in common variable immunodeficiency. The data were produced by immunoSEQ multiplex PCR, yet TCRdb's version contains in-frame clones alone and is incomplete. The counts give roughly 40,000 clones, none of them seen only once; 2.8% is held by the top ten. The material sequenced was peripheral blood mononuclear cells. These receptors were collected from a person aged 18 to 70 in good health.

This clone has at least ten counts. The observed sequence ends 3 residues before the CDR3 terminus, with the missing tail filled in from the germline J gene. The chain uses TRBV20-1 and TRBJ2-2; maybe TRBD1 (5 bases). The germline V gene has CDR1 DFQATT and CDR2 SNEGSKA (reference sequence). The CDR3 is 14 residues long. CDR3: CSVLPTGLIGKLFF. CDR3 DNA, as far as it was read: TGCAGTGTTTTACCTACAGGCCTTATTGGTAAG.

As to this clone: From the germline J gene comes the end of the CDR3, since the read stops 3 residues before it. The chain combines TRBV7-8 with TRBJ2-4; no clear D gene. CDR3 size: 13 residues. Germline V gives CDR1 SGHVS, CDR2 FQNEAQ. The CDR3: CASSSPDTYGQYF. The part of the CDR3 DNA that was read is TGTGCCAGCAGCTCCCCAGACACCTATGGT.

In its sample, this clone was seen many times. From the germline J gene comes the end of the CDR3, since the read stops 3 residues before it. V gene TRBV5-1 combines with J gene TRBJ1-6; D is perhaps TRBD1 (6 bases). The CDR3 sequence is 17 residues long. Germline assignment: CDR1 SGHRS and CDR2 YFSETQ. Incomplete CDR3 DNA: TGCGCCAGCAGCTCTACAGGGCCTGGTAGGCCGGAAGCTCCC. It codes for CASSSTGPGRPEAP. The complete CDR3 sequence is CASSSTGPGRPEAPLHF.

In this sample, this clone turned up many times. The CDR3 is CSARSRGQDYGYTF. Partial CDR3 DNA: TGCAGTGCTAGGAGTCGGGGACAGGACTATGGC. V is TRBV20-1 and J is TRBJ1-2; 8 bases match TRBD1. The read stops 3 residues short of the end of the CDR3; the missing end is completed from the germline J gene. Looked up from germline, CDR1 is DFQATT and CDR2 is SNEGSKA (reference sequence). The V gene end was trimmed by 3 bases and the J gene end by 3 bases; junction bases not matched to a gene: 6. The CDR3 is made up of 14 amino acids.

This clone was found many times. The CDR3 is cut off 3 residues early in the read; its end comes from the germline J gene. The chain combines TRBV20-1 with TRBJ2-1; D ambiguous. The length of the CDR3 is 11 residues. Germline V gene data show CDR1 as DFQATT and CDR2 as SNEGSKA (reference sequence). The V end was cut by 0 bases, the J end by 9 bases, with 6 bases between. CDR3 sequence: CSARDQFEQFF. The covered CDR3 bases are TGCAGTGCTAGAGACCAATTTGAG.